The T cell receptor (beta chain) described here comes from a study of blood T cells in healthy people across ages. Study-wide results and caveats: Strongly correlated with naive T cell percentage was TCR beta diversity. A roughly linear age-dependent decrease characterized TCR beta diversity per million T cells. The study regarded diversity estimates from one million T cells as underestimates.

The V gene's germline CDR1 is SGHDN and CDR2 FVKESK. V was cut by 0 bases and J by 5 bases, with 13 bases left in between. The CDR3 has 15 amino acids. Of note for this clonotype: Antigen: not known.

A second PCR of 7 to 11 cycles used a sample-barcoded 5' primer and a J-beta primer mix. Every individual sample yielded 2.5 million or more paired-end reads (each containing CDR3). Each CDR3 protein gets one entry after TCRdb re-called the 5' RACE reads with MiXCR. This table has some 640,000 distinct CDR3 sequences, around 45% appearing once. The chain employs TRBV14 and TRBJ2-5, with no clear D. This sequence was found in an older woman in good health. The sample taken for sequencing was blood. The DNA of the CDR3 is TGTGCCAGCAGCCAAGATTTTCCCATGTCGGAGACCCAGTACTTC. This encodes CASSQDFPMSETQYF.